The 29 T cell receptor beta chains presented below share a single source sample, sequenced in a study of shared clonotypes between healthy human individuals. Naive CD8 cells, CD45RO-negative and positively selected for CCR7, excluded terminally differentiated effector memory CD45RA+ cells. Assay: immunoSEQ multiplex PCR; the TCRdb copy retains only in-frame clones and omits some. Among some 2 million clones, roughly 95% were seen once, and the ten largest hold around 1%. The sample consisted of naive CD8+ T cells sorted from blood. Receptor source: a man between 18 and 35 years old in good health.

This clone was seen once. The chain carries TRBV10-1 and TRBJ1-6; TRBD1 matches 10 bases. This CDR3 comprises 16 residues. Trimming at V came to 7 bases and at J to 5 bases, leaving 8 bases not matched to a gene. The V gene's germline CDR1 is WNHNN and CDR2 SYGVQD (reference sequence). The CDR3 loop is CASTYRDRGDNSPLHF. CDR3 in DNA: TGCGCCAGCACCTATCGGGACAGGGGAGATAATTCACCCCTCCACTTT.

There are a few counts of this clone. The V call is TRBV5-4, the J call TRBJ1-1, with D possibly being TRBD1 (5 bases). The CDR3 is made up of 12 amino acids. Trimming removed 4 bases at V and 4 bases at J, with 8 bases between. The germline V gene encodes CDR1 SGHNT and CDR2 YYREEE (reference sequence). CDR3 amino acids: CASSPGPTEAFF. The DNA for the CDR3 is TGTGCCAGCAGCCCAGGGCCCACTGAAGCTTTCTTT.

The CDR3 bases are TGTGCCAGCAGACGCACCGGGGGCCTCAATGAGCAGTTCTTC. Translated, it gives CASRRTGGLNEQFF. This rearrangement joins TRBV27 to TRBJ2-1; the D call may be TRBD1 or TRBD2 (6 bases each). Deletions cut 6 bases from V and 6 bases from J, with 15 bases between. Germline V gives CDR1 MNHEY, CDR2 SMNVEV (reference sequence). The CDR3 consists of 14 residues.

The V and J genes are TRBV27 and TRBJ1-6; perhaps TRBD1 as D (6 bases). CDR1 is MNHEY and CDR2 is SMNVEV in the germline V gene (reference sequence). The V end was cut by 7 bases, the J end by 4 bases, with 14 bases between. The CDR3 covers 15 residues. DNA of the CDR3: TGTGCCAGCAAGGGAGCGGACAGTTATAATTCACCCCTCCACTTT. Its translation is CASKGADSYNSPLHF.

The gene calls are TRBV7-6 and TRBJ2-1, with D perhaps TRBD2 (6 bases). The length of the CDR3 is 14 residues. Germline V gene lookup returns CDR1 SGHVS and CDR2 FNYEAQ. The germline V and J ends were trimmed by 4 bases and 8 bases, with 15 bases remaining between them. The CDR3, as DNA: TGTGCCAGCAGCTCAACACCGACTAGGGATGAGCAGTTCTTC. As protein: CASSSTPTRDEQFF.

This chain joins TRBV7-9 and TRBJ2-5; D not certain. V was cut by 4 bases and J by 1 base, with 7 bases left in between. CDR3 length: 13 amino acids. Per germline, CDR1 SEHNR and CDR2 FQNEAQ (reference sequence). The CDR3 loop is CASSSTLQETQYF. Here the CDR3 DNA reads TGTGCCAGCAGCTCGACCCTCCAAGAGACCCAGTACTTC.

V usage is TRBV28 and J usage is TRBJ2-7; D is possibly TRBD1 (6 bases). CDR1 and CDR2 (germline): MDHEN, SYDVKM. CDR3 length equals 15 residues. Deletions cut 6 bases from V and 2 bases from J, with 17 bases between. The CDR3 DNA reads TGTGCCAGCAGGGAGACAGGCGAATCCCCCTACGAGCAGTACTTC. This encodes CASRETGESPYEQYF.

The V call is TRBV6-5, the J call TRBJ2-2; unclear D gene. Germline V gene sequence: CDR1 MNHEY, CDR2 SVGAGI. CDR3 length: 15 residues. The germline V and J ends were trimmed by 3 bases and 5 bases, with 13 bases remaining between them. The CDR3 is CASSYLYPITGELFF. The CDR3 bases are TGTGCCAGCAGTTATTTATACCCCATAACCGGGGAGCTGTTTTTT.

Written as DNA, the CDR3 is TGTGCTAGTGGTTTGGGAATCTACAGGGAGGGGCAATACGGCTACACCTTC. Its protein product is CASGLGIYREGQYGYTF. The chain recombines TRBV12-5 with TRBJ1-2; perhaps TRBD1 as D (6 bases). V was cut by 1 base and J by 8 bases, with 23 bases left in between. Germline lookup yields CDR1 LGHNT and CDR2 FRNRAP. The CDR3 spans 17 residues.

The chain carries TRBV11-3 and TRBJ2-1; D not resolved. Per germline, CDR1 SGHNT and CDR2 YENEEA. The V end lost 0 bases, the J end lost 9 bases, and 6 bases lay between the germline ends. This CDR3 has 12 amino acids. CDR3 bases: TGTGCCAGCAGCTTAGATCGCCGTGAGCAGTTCTTC. Protein: CASSLDRREQFF.

V and J are TRBV7-6 and TRBJ2-7; possibly TRBD2 for D (5 bases). The length of the CDR3 is 14 residues. Trimming cost V 3 bases and J 3 bases, with 12 bases left between them. Germline V gives CDR1 SGHVS, CDR2 FNYEAQ. The CDR3 reads CASSLTGVGYEQYF. The CDR3 DNA reads TGTGCCAGCAGCTTGACCGGGGTAGGCTACGAGCAGTACTTC.

CDR3 residues: CASSLVFSGEGETQYF. The DNA for the CDR3 is TGTGCCAGCAGCTTGGTTTTCTCGGGGGAAGGAGAGACCCAGTACTTC. The chain carries TRBV5-6 and TRBJ2-5, with D perhaps matching TRBD2 (6 bases). The germline V gene encodes CDR1 SGHDT and CDR2 YYEEEE. The V gene lost 0 bases and the J gene lost 4 bases, with 16 bases spanning the gap. The length of the CDR3 is 16 residues.

V and J are TRBV9 and TRBJ2-1, with 7 bases lining up with TRBD2. V shed 0 bases and J 7 bases; nucleotides not matched to a gene: 7. Germline CDR1 and CDR2: SGDLS and YYNGEE. The CDR3 consists of 15 residues. The CDR3: CASSVVAGVANEQFF. In DNA form, the CDR3 reads TGTGCCAGCAGCGTAGTGGCGGGAGTTGCGAATGAGCAGTTCTTC.

The CDR3 DNA reads as TGTGCCATCAGTGAACTAGCGGGGGGACTAGCCAAAAACATTCAGTACTTC. It codes for CAISELAGGLAKNIQYF. The chain combines TRBV10-3 with TRBJ2-4; 12 nucleotides line up with TRBD2. Germline CDR1 is ENHRY and CDR2 is SYGVKD. This CDR3 spans 17 amino acids. J gave up 0 bases and V 3 bases, and 3 bases lay outside the gene matches.

Regarding this clone: At the DNA level, this CDR3 is encoded by other sequences in the same sample as well. The J gene is TRBJ2-7, the V gene TRBV7-9, with TRBD1 identical over 7 bases. The CDR3 is 15 residues long. V lost 5 bases and J lost 3; bases outside the gene matches: 10. Per the germline V gene, CDR1 is SEHNR and CDR2 is FQNEAQ (reference sequence). The CDR3 region is CASSPRDRPYYEQYF. The DNA of the CDR3 is TGTGCCAGCAGCCCTAGGGACAGACCATACTACGAGCAGTACTTC.

The V gene is TRBV7-9, the J gene TRBJ2-5; perhaps TRBD1 as D (5 bases). The CDR3 is 13 amino acids. Germline CDR1 reads SEHNR; CDR2 reads FQNEAQ (reference sequence). Trimming stripped 1 base from V and 7 bases from J, with 10 bases between. Written as DNA, the CDR3 is TGTGCCAGCAGCTTAGACGGACAATGGACCCAGTACTTC. Its protein product is CASSLDGQWTQYF.

The rearrangement joins TRBV19 to TRBJ2-7; TRBD2 might be the D (5 bases). From germline, CDR1 is LNHDA and CDR2 SQIVND (reference sequence). Deletions cut 3 bases from V and 4 bases from J, with 13 bases between. The CDR3 contains 14 residues. The CDR3 spells CASSIATIGYEQYF. The CDR3 bases are TGTGCCAGTAGTATTGCGACTATTGGGTACGAGCAGTACTTC.

The gene calls are TRBV27 and TRBJ1-1, with D hard to call. The CDR3 consists of 13 residues. The V gene lost 5 bases and the J gene lost 1 base, with 8 bases spanning the gap. Looked up from germline, CDR1 is MNHEY and CDR2 is SMNVEV (reference sequence). The CDR3 nucleotides are TGTGCCAGCAGTAAACAGCCGAACACTGAAGCTTTCTTT. Protein: CASSKQPNTEAFF.

This clone was counted a single time. V is TRBV9 and J is TRBJ2-1; 12 bases fit TRBD2. The trim removed 7 bases at V and 8 bases at J, leaving 4 bases unmatched. CDR1 and CDR2 from the germline V gene are SGDLS and YYNGEE. There are 13 residues in the CDR3. The CDR3 coding sequence is TGTGCCAGCGCGCTAGCGGGGGGGCATGAGCAGTTCTTC. It translates to CASALAGGHEQFF.

V gene TRBV4-1 combines with J gene TRBJ2-5; 8 bases match TRBD2. Germline lookup yields CDR1 MGHRA and CDR2 YSYEKL. The junction had 1 base not matched to a gene; V was cut back by 2 bases and J by 5 bases. CDR3 size: 13 residues. The CDR3 DNA reads TGCGCCAGCAGCCAACGACTAGCGGAGACCCAGTACTTC. It specifies CASSQRLAETQYF.

This clone was found once. Here the CDR3 reads CASSYSTLAVPYEQYF. The CDR3 DNA sequence: TGTGCCAGCAGTTACTCCACCCTAGCGGTTCCCTACGAGCAGTACTTC. The chain employs TRBV6-6 and TRBJ2-7, with 7 bases identical to TRBD2. The CDR3 runs to 16 residues. Trimming removed 0 bases from V and 2 bases from J; junction bases left unmatched: 7. Germline loops: CDR1 MNHNY, CDR2 SVGAGI (reference sequence).

The chain combines TRBV9 with TRBJ2-5; D might be TRBD1 (5 bases). This CDR3 comprises 18 residues. Germline V gene data show CDR1 as SGDLS and CDR2 as YYNGEE. Trimming removed 4 bases from V and 3 bases from J, with 25 bases in between. CDR3 protein: CASSTNPNIQGNEETQYF. The CDR3 bases are TGTGCCAGCAGCACCAACCCGAATATCCAGGGTAACGAAGAGACCCAGTACTTC.

This chain links TRBV7-9 with TRBJ1-1; D remains unclear. CDR3 length: 15 residues. CDR1 and CDR2 (germline): SEHNR, FQNEAQ (reference sequence). V was shortened by 2 bases and J by 2 bases, with 12 bases between the two germline ends. The CDR3 DNA follows: TGTGCCAGCAGCTTAACGCGGGGAGCTAACACTGAAGCTTTCTTT. Translating gives CASSLTRGANTEAFF. The full variable domain, completed using reference TRBV7-9 and TRBJ1-1, is DTGVSQNPRHKITKRGQNVTFRCDPISEHNRLYWYRQTLGQGPEFLTYFQNEAQLEKSRLLSDRFSAERPKGSFSTLEIQRTEQGDSAMYLCASSLTRGANTEAFFGQGTRLTVV.

J is TRBJ2-1 and V is TRBV9, with D tentatively TRBD1 (5 bases). The V end was cut by 2 bases, the J end by 0 bases, with 9 bases between. Germline V lookup: CDR1 SGDLS, CDR2 YYNGEE. This CDR3 has 15 amino acids. CDR3 residues: CASSVRQSSYNEQFF. DNA for the CDR3: TGTGCCAGCAGCGTTAGACAGAGCTCCTACAATGAGCAGTTCTTC.

The V call is TRBV5-1, the J call TRBJ2-7; TRBD1 aligns across 8 bases. CDR3 length: 17 amino acids. V lost 4 bases to trimming and J lost 0 bases; unmatched junction nucleotides: 12. The V gene's germline CDR1 is SGHRS and CDR2 YFSETQ. CDR3 sequence (DNA): TGCGCCAGCAGCGAGGAAAGACAGGGGAAGAGCTCCTACGAGCAGTACTTC. Protein: CASSEERQGKSSYEQYF.

With regard to this clone: Other DNA variants within this sample encode the same CDR3. This rearrangement joins TRBV13 to TRBJ2-7, with D unresolved. The CDR3 runs 13 residues. V shed 0 bases and J shed 4 bases, with 7 bases lying between them. Germline V gene sequence: CDR1 PRHDT, CDR2 FYEKMQ (reference sequence). The CDR3 coding sequence is TGTGCCAGCAGCTTAGGAGGGATTTACGAGCAGTACTTC. It codes for CASSLGGIYEQYF.

The CDR3 nucleotides are TGTGCCAGCAGTTACGACAGGGAGGATAGCACAGATACGCAGTATTTT. It is translated as CASSYDREDSTDTQYF. V usage is TRBV6-6 and J usage is TRBJ2-3; D possibly corresponds to TRBD1 (7 bases). The CDR3 loop spans 16 amino acids. Trimming cost V 2 bases and J 0 bases, with 12 bases left between them. Germline V gene sequence: CDR1 MNHNY, CDR2 SVGAGI (reference sequence).

The rearrangement links TRBV2 to TRBJ2-1; 10 bases fit TRBD2. The CDR3 contains 16 residues. The germline CDR1 and CDR2 sequences are SNHLY and FYNNEI. J was trimmed by 6 bases and V by 3 bases; bases with no gene match: 8. The chain's CDR3 is CASSDLQREGGNEQFF. CDR3 DNA: TGTGCCAGCAGTGATCTCCAGCGGGAGGGGGGCAATGAGCAGTTCTTC.

This clone was counted once. The chain is built from TRBV7-2 and TRBJ2-3; possible D gene TRBD2, 5 bases. The CDR3 has 16 amino acids. Germline V gives CDR1 SGHTA, CDR2 FQGNSA. The V and J ends lost 1 base and 1 base respectively, with 12 bases between them. CDR3 residues: CASSLVVRRGTDTQYF. The DNA for the CDR3 is TGTGCCAGCAGCTTAGTCGTCAGGCGGGGCACAGATACGCAGTATTTT.